This T cell receptor (beta chain) was captured by sequencing in a study of blood T cell repertoires in COVID-19. As for the study in general: Samples came from the United States, Italy and Spain, spanning acute and convalescent COVID-19.

Source study methods: Estimates of nucleated cell counts were drawn from the amplification of reference gene primers. Here immunoSEQ multiplex PCR was the method, and the copy in TCRdb shows in-frame clones only, minus some. V, J and clone size are those of that table, while D and trimming were read from the DNA. Among hundreds of thousands of clones, 75% to 90% were seen once, and the ten largest hold 2.1%. From germline, CDR1 is LNHDA and CDR2 SQIVND (reference sequence). The CDR3 runs 15 residues. Between the trimmed V and J ends, which lost 4 bases and 4 bases, there was a span of 17 bases. This clonotype originated in a woman in her twenties or thirties who had recovered from COVID-19. The chain has TRBV19 and TRBJ2-7; perhaps TRBD1 as D (5 bases). Specimen: peripheral blood. Written as DNA, the CDR3 is TGTGCCAGTAGTAGGCAATTGCAGGGTTTTTACGAGCAGTACTTC. Residues: CASSRQLQGFYEQYF.